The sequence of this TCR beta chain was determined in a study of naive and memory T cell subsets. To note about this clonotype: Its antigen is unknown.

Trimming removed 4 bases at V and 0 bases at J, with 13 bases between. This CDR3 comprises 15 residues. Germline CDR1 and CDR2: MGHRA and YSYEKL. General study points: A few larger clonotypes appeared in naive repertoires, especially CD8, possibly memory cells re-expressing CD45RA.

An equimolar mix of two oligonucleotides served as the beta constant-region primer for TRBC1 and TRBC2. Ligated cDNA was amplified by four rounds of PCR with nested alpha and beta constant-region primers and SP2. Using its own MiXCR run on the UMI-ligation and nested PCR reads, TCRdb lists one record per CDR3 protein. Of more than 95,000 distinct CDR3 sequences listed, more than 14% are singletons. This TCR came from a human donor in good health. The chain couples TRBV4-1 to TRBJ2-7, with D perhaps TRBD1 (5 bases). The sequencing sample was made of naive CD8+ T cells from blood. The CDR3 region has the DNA TGCGCCAGCAGCCCCCTGCCGGACACCTCCTACGAGCAGTACTTC. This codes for CASSPLPDTSYEQYF.